This TCR beta chain was identified during a study of blood T cell repertoires in COVID-19. For the study at large: Specimens from acute and convalescent COVID-19 originated in the United States, Italy and Spain. In each case, the material was cDNA or gDNA derived from T cells, B-cell-depleted T cells, or PBMCs.

In the original analysis: Quantification of nucleated cells was approximated via reference gene primer amplification. The table came from immunoSEQ multiplex PCR; TCRdb's copy has only in-frame clones and leaves some out. Clonal size and the V and J genes are those of that table, whereas D and trimming came from the DNA. The sample shows roughly 68,000 clones, 80% to 85% of them seen only once. CDR1 is SGHTA, CDR2 FQGNSA, per germline. V dropped 5 bases and J dropped 4; count of bases not matched to a gene: 8. The CDR3 contains 16 residues. The V call is TRBV7-2, the J call TRBJ2-7; 13 bases align to TRBD2. The sample comprised peripheral blood. The TCR sequence derives from a man in his forties or fifties with active COVID-19. The CDR3: CASSVGRLAGGYEQYF. In nucleotides, the CDR3 is TGTGCCAGCAGCGTAGGGAGACTAGCGGGGGGATACGAGCAGTACTTC.